These 16 T cell receptor beta chains share one sample of origin, sequenced in a study of shared clonotypes between healthy human individuals (TCRdb year 2020). The library relied on the immunoSEQ multiplex PCR assay. TCRdb took over this immuneACCESS table, retaining in-frame rearrangements with V and J assigned. Such tables are incomplete; in checked studies, under half of the missing clones stem from an unresolved V gene, and the remainder is unexplained. The sample includes roughly 500,000 clones, with roughly 78% observed a single time. Over 10% of the sample is in the top ten clones. The sample taken for sequencing was PBMCs. All receptors derive from a woman aged 40 to 49 in good health. Some clones in this sample may be carry-over from other donors' samples.

The chain couples TRBV7-2 to TRBJ2-3; D gene uncertain. V shed 2 bases and J shed 4 bases, with 4 bases lying between them. This CDR3 has 12 residues. Looked up from germline, CDR1 is SGHTA and CDR2 is FQGNSA. The CDR3 protein is CASSLYSDTQYF. The CDR3, as DNA: TGTGCCAGCAGCTTATACTCAGATACGCAGTATTTT.

The chain carries TRBV19 and TRBJ2-7, with a weak D call TRBD1 (6 bases). CDR1 and CDR2 from the germline V gene are LNHDA and SQIVND (reference sequence). The CDR3 consists of 14 residues. Deletions cut 1 base from V and 5 bases from J, with 12 bases between. The CDR3 sequence is CASSIAVRGNEQYF. CDR3 in DNA: TGTGCCAGTAGTATAGCGGTCAGGGGAAACGAGCAGTACTTC.

The CDR3 coding sequence is TGTGCCTGGAGTCCGACCAGGACAGGGATCGAGCAGTACTTC. It is translated as CAWSPTRTGIEQYF. The chain carries TRBV30 and TRBJ2-5; 8 bases match TRBD1. The DNA end lines up better with TRBJ2-7; the J call may be wrong. The CDR3 is 14 residues long. Germline CDR1 and CDR2: GTSNPN and SVGIG (reference sequence).

This clone occurred a few times. The chain combines TRBV7-3 with TRBJ2-1, with 8 nucleotides matching TRBD2. Germline-derived CDR1 and CDR2 are SGHTA and FQGTGA. The trim removed 3 bases at V and 5 bases at J, leaving 6 bases unmatched. The CDR3 length is 15 residues. CDR3 in amino acids: CASSFTSGSNNEQFF. The DNA of the CDR3 is TGTGCCAGCAGCTTCACTAGCGGCTCGAACAATGAGCAGTTCTTC.

The chain joins TRBV21-1 to TRBJ2-7; the tabulated D call, TRBD1, remains unverified against the DNA. TRBV21-1 is recorded as a pseudogene. The CDR3 has 16 residues. The DNA for the CDR3 is TGTGCCAGCAGCGCCCCAACAGGGGGCGCGTCCTACGAGCAGTACTTC. Encoded protein: CASSAPTGGASYEQYF.

Written as DNA, the CDR3 is TGCACCAGCAGCCCCTCCCGGACGAACACCGGGGAGCTGTTTTTT. Translation: CTSSPSRTNTGELFF. The rearrangement uses TRBV1 and TRBJ2-2. TRBV1 is recorded as a pseudogene. The CDR3 runs 15 residues.

This clone was found once. The chain has TRBV2 and TRBJ2-7; D gene uncertain. The CDR3 is 11 residues long. CDR1 and CDR2 (germline): SNHLY, FYNNEI. The ends were cut back, 7 bases at V and 9 bases at J, with 13 bases in the middle. Written as DNA, the CDR3 is TGTGCCAGCAAAATGGGTGGTGGGCAGTACTTC. Translating it yields CASKMGGGQYF. Looking up the rest from reference TRBV2 and TRBJ2-7 gives the full variable domain: EPEVTQTPSHQVTQMGQEVILRCVPISNHLYFYWYRQILGQKVEFLVSFYNNEISEKSEIFDDQFSVERPDGSNFTLKIRSTKLEDSAMYFCASKMGGGQYFGPGTRLTVT.

The chain has TRBV7-3 and TRBJ2-3, with TRBD2 identical over 8 bases. Trimming took 3 bases from V and 5 from J; bases not matched to a gene: 7. Per germline, CDR1 SGHTA and CDR2 FQGTGA. The length of the CDR3 is 15 residues. Here the CDR3 reads CASSFTSGMRDTQYF. In DNA form, the CDR3 reads TGTGCCAGCAGCTTCACTAGCGGTATGAGAGATACGCAGTATTTT.

This clone has just a few counts. The rearrangement uses TRBV13 and TRBJ1-6, with 8 bases matching TRBD1. The CDR3 consists of 15 residues. J gave up 8 bases and V 0 bases, and 3 bases lay outside the gene matches. CDR1 is PRHDT, CDR2 FYEKMQ, per germline (reference sequence). The CDR3 loop is CASSLGDREYSPLHF. In DNA, the CDR3 is TGTGCCAGCAGCTTAGGGGACAGGGAGTATTCACCCCTCCACTTT.

This chain connects TRBV7-3 to TRBJ2-7; maybe TRBD1 (7 bases). The length of the CDR3 is 14 residues. V was shortened by 1 base and J by 6 bases, with 13 bases between the two germline ends. Germline lookup yields CDR1 SGHTA and CDR2 FQGTGA. The CDR3 DNA follows: TGTGCCAGCAGCTTAAGCGGGACAGAAGGCGAGCAGTACTTC. The encoded protein is CASSLSGTEGEQYF.

V usage is TRBV4-2 and J usage is TRBJ2-2, with TRBD2 identical over 8 bases. V shed 3 bases and J 5 bases; nucleotides not matched to a gene: 8. Germline CDR1 is LGHNA and CDR2 is YNFKEQ. The CDR3 sequence is 16 residues long. CDR3 amino acids: CASSQAGGGGTGELFF. The CDR3 DNA sequence: TGTGCCAGCAGCCAGGCGGGAGGAGGTGGGACCGGGGAGCTGTTTTTT.

CDR3 sequence reads: CASRGQHEQYF. The CDR3 nucleotides read TGTGCCAGCAGGGGGCAGCACGAGCAGTACTTC. This rearrangement joins TRBV28 to TRBJ2-7; a weak D match, TRBD1 (5 bases). Trimming took 6 bases from V and 5 from J, leaving 8 bases between them. From germline, CDR1 is MDHEN and CDR2 SYDVKM. This CDR3 comprises 11 residues.

This chain connects TRBV5-4 to TRBJ2-7; TRBD2 agrees at 9 bases. With V trimmed by 4 bases and J by 1 base, 6 bases remained unmatched. The germline gives CDR1 SGHNT, CDR2 YYREEE (reference sequence). The CDR3 spans 15 residues. The CDR3 coding sequence is TGTGCCAGCAGCGTCTCTAGCGGGAAGTCCTACGAGCAGTACTTC. This codes for CASSVSSGKSYEQYF.

The rearrangement joins TRBV14 to TRBJ1-4, with TRBD1 identical over 9 bases. CDR1 and CDR2 from the germline V gene are SGHDN and FVKESK. The V and J ends lost 1 base and 5 bases, in that order; junction bases with no gene match: 5. The CDR3 covers 16 residues. CDR3 nucleotides: TGTGCCAGCAGCCAAGGAGCCGGGACAGGGAATGAAAAACTGTTTTTT. It yields the protein CASSQGAGTGNEKLFF.

Turning to this clone: The same CDR3 arises from other DNA sequences in this sample as well. V gene TRBV18 combines with J gene TRBJ1-3; the D is unclear. CDR1 and CDR2 (germline): KGHSH, LQKENI. The germline V and J ends were trimmed by 2 bases and 0 bases, with 5 bases remaining between them. The CDR3 contains 14 residues. The CDR3 DNA is TGTGCCAGCTCACCAGGGGACTCTGGAAACACCATATATTTT. Encoded protein: CASSPGDSGNTIYF.

V gene TRBV5-6 combines with J gene TRBJ1-5; possible D gene TRBD1, 5 bases. The CDR3 totals 13 residues. The ends were cut back, 2 bases at V and 9 bases at J, with 12 bases in the middle. Germline CDR1 and CDR2: SGHDT and YYEEEE. Here the CDR3 reads CASSFSGIPPQHF. CDR3 nucleotides: TGTGCCAGCAGCTTTTCAGGGATTCCGCCCCAGCATTTT. The whole variable domain, filled in from reference TRBV5-6 and TRBJ1-5, reads DAGVTQSPTHLIKTRGQQVTLRCSPKSGHDTVSWYQQALGQGPQFIFQYYEEEERQRGNFPDRFSGHQFPNYSSELNVNALLLGDSALYLCASSFSGIPPQHFGDGTRLSIL.